The 22 T cell receptor beta chains below come from one sample, sequenced in a study of memory CD4+ T cells and cytomegalovirus serostatus. Single viable CD3+CD4+CD8-CD45RO+ cells were sorted as the memory CD4+ T cells. Method: immunoSEQ multiplex PCR; TCRdb's copy keeps in-frame clones and lacks some. The profile shows approximately 53,000 clones, 60% to 80% of them singletons. Sequenced sample: memory CD4+ T cells from blood. Source of these receptors: an adult in good health and CMV-seronegative.

The CDR3 nucleotides read TGTGCCAGCAGCTTAGACTCGGGACTAGGGGCAGATACGCAGTATTTT. Its protein product is CASSLDSGLGADTQYF. The chain carries TRBV7-2 and TRBJ2-3; 8 bases match TRBD2. CDR1 is SGHTA, CDR2 FQGNSA, per germline. The ends lost 1 base at V and 4 bases at J; junction bases unmatched: 7. The length of the CDR3 is 16 residues.

The genes are TRBV19 and TRBJ2-3, with TRBD2 as a possible D gene (6 bases). This CDR3 is built from 12 residues. V lost 5 bases and J lost 7, with 10 bases in between. CDR1 LNHDA and CDR2 SQIVND come from the germline V gene (reference sequence). The CDR3 here is CASSSRGYTQYF. The CDR3 region has the DNA TGTGCCAGTAGTTCGCGGGGATATACGCAGTATTTT. Supplemented by reference TRBV19 and TRBJ2-3, the full variable domain reads DGGITQSPKYLFRKEGQNVTLSCEQNLNHDAMYWYRQDPGQGLRLIYYSQIVNDFQKGDIAEGYSVSREKKESFPLTVTSAQKNPTAFYLCASSSRGYTQYFGPGTRLTVL.

This clone has only one observation. The chain couples TRBV18 to TRBJ2-2, with 11 positions matching TRBD2. The CDR3 totals 15 residues. In germline, CDR1 is KGHSH, CDR2 LQKENI. J was trimmed by 7 bases and V by 5 bases; bases with no gene match: 6. In nucleotides, the CDR3 is TGTGCCAGCTCAACTAGCGGGAGTAACGGCGGGGAGCTGTTTTTT. Protein: CASSTSGSNGGELFF.

The rearrangement uses TRBV30 and TRBJ2-6; D gene uncertain. Deletions cut 0 bases from V and 0 bases from J, with 6 bases between. Germline CDR1 and CDR2: GTSNPN and SVGIG (reference sequence). The CDR3 consists of 15 residues. The CDR3 here is CAWSVTDSGANVLTF. As DNA, the CDR3 is TGTGCCTGGAGTGTAACTGACTCTGGGGCCAACGTCCTGACTTTC.

The J gene is TRBJ1-2, the V gene TRBV28, with TRBD1 identical over 12 bases. The germline CDR1 and CDR2 sequences are MDHEN and SYDVKM. The CDR3 covers 17 residues. After removal of 6 bases from V and 4 bases from J, the junction contained 12 bases not matched to a gene. The CDR3 DNA follows: TGTGCCAGCAGGACCGGGACAGGGGGCGCCAGTAGCTATGGCTACACCTTC. Protein: CASRTGTGGASSYGYTF.

The CDR3 protein is CASRQAAPSRQYF. CDR3 nucleotide sequence: TGTGCCAGCAGACAGGCGGCGCCTTCGAGGCAGTACTTC. The rearrangement joins TRBV27 to TRBJ2-7; tentatively, D is TRBD1 (5 bases). Between the trimmed V and J ends, which lost 6 bases and 9 bases, there was a span of 18 bases. The germline CDR1 and CDR2 sequences are MNHEY and SMNVEV (reference sequence). The CDR3 is 13 residues long.

The chain carries TRBV19 and TRBJ2-2; the D is unclear. The CDR3 extends over 17 amino acids. In germline, CDR1 is LNHDA, CDR2 SQIVND (reference sequence). Trimming left V 3 bases short and J 1 base short, with 15 bases between. The CDR3 region has the DNA TGTGCCAGTAGTATTACCTCTGGATTCGTGAACACCGGGGAGCTGTTTTTT. Its translation: CASSITSGFVNTGELFF.

This clone was seen just once. The J gene is TRBJ1-4, the V gene TRBV6-1; 8 bases align to TRBD1. V was pared by 0 bases and J by 2 bases, with 8 bases of the junction left unmatched. The CDR3 contains 18 residues. The V gene's germline CDR1 is MNHNS and CDR2 SASEGT. CDR3 nucleotides: TGTGCCAGCAGTGAAGCGCTCGGACAGGGACGTACTAATGAAAAACTGTTTTTT. This codes for CASSEALGQGRTNEKLFF.

The rearrangement links TRBV18 to TRBJ2-1, with D tentatively TRBD2 (6 bases). The ends were cut back, 5 bases at V and 7 bases at J, with 21 bases in the middle. Looked up from germline, CDR1 is KGHSH and CDR2 is LQKENI. This CDR3 spans 16 amino acids. CDR3 nucleotides: TGTGCCAGCTCAGCATCCGGGACTCGGCCTGGAAATGAGCAGTTCTTC. The encoded protein is CASSASGTRPGNEQFF.

J is TRBJ1-4 and V is TRBV5-4, with TRBD1 matching 7 bases. V lost 3 bases and J lost 0; bases outside the gene matches: 5. The CDR3 runs to 16 residues. CDR1 is SGHNT and CDR2 is YYREEE in the germline V gene (reference sequence). Written as DNA, the CDR3 is TGTGCCAGCAGCTCCTATCAGGGGGCAACTAATGAAAAACTGTTTTTT. This gives the protein CASSSYQGATNEKLFF.

This chain uses TRBV18 with TRBJ1-2; perhaps TRBD1 as D (5 bases). The CDR3 is 14 residues long. V lost 4 bases, J lost 3 bases, and 12 bases lay in between. CDR1 is KGHSH and CDR2 is LQKENI in the germline V gene. In DNA form, the CDR3 reads TGTGCCAGCTCACTTCGGGACCCCGACTATGGCTACACCTTC. Amino acid sequence: CASSLRDPDYGYTF.

The V and J genes are TRBV28 and TRBJ2-2; no clear D. This CDR3 has 15 amino acids. V lost 3 bases and J 1 base, leaving 9 bases between the germline ends. Germline CDR1 and CDR2: MDHEN and SYDVKM. CDR3 amino acids: CASSLDGKNTGELFF. CDR3 bases: TGTGCCAGCAGTTTGGATGGGAAGAACACCGGGGAGCTGTTTTTT.

The chain has TRBV2 and TRBJ2-3; 9 nucleotides match TRBD1. The CDR3 has 13 residues. V lost 9 bases, J lost 3 bases, and 4 bases stayed unmatched. From germline, CDR1 is SNHLY and CDR2 FYNNEI. The CDR3 spells CARPGQGTDTQYF. The CDR3 DNA reads as TGTGCCAGACCGGGACAGGGAACAGATACGCAGTATTTT.

The chain couples TRBV19 to TRBJ2-7; perhaps TRBD2 as D (6 bases). Deletions cut 1 base from V and 2 bases from J, with 15 bases between. The CDR3 length is 16 residues. Germline CDR1 and CDR2: LNHDA and SQIVND (reference sequence). This CDR3 reads CASSIGNGRGTYEQYF. CDR3 nucleotides: TGTGCCAGTAGTATAGGTAACGGGAGAGGGACCTACGAGCAGTACTTC.

This clone has a handful of counts. V usage is TRBV19 and J usage is TRBJ2-1; 12 bases map to TRBD2. With V trimmed by 8 bases and J by 4 bases, 9 bases remained unmatched. In germline, CDR1 is LNHDA, CDR2 SQIVND (reference sequence). CDR3 length: 16 amino acids. The CDR3 DNA reads as TGTGCCAGTGAAACCAGGACTAGCGGGAAATACAATGAGCAGTTCTTC. It translates to CASETRTSGKYNEQFF.

The rearrangement uses TRBV7-6 and TRBJ2-2; no clear D. There are 16 residues in the CDR3. The germline CDR1 and CDR2 sequences are SGHVS and FNYEAQ. Trimming took off 5 bases at V and 6 bases at J, with 19 bases between the two ends. Here the CDR3 reads CASSPSRLPTAGELFF. The DNA for the CDR3 is TGTGCCAGCAGCCCTTCCCGTCTTCCGACCGCCGGGGAGCTGTTTTTT.

The V and J genes are TRBV18 and TRBJ2-3; D remains unclear. This CDR3 region has 15 residues. The germline V gene encodes CDR1 KGHSH and CDR2 LQKENI. The V and J ends lost 2 bases and 0 bases respectively, with 9 bases between them. This chain's CDR3 is CASSPSGPSTDTQYF. The CDR3 DNA sequence: TGTGCCAGCTCACCATCCGGTCCTAGCACAGATACGCAGTATTTT.

The V and J genes are TRBV18 and TRBJ1-1, with D perhaps TRBD1 (6 bases). The CDR3 runs to 15 residues. Looked up from germline, CDR1 is KGHSH and CDR2 is LQKENI. V lost 2 bases, J lost 3 bases, and 13 bases lay in between. Here the CDR3 DNA reads TGTGCCAGCTCACCATCCCAGGGGACCTACACTGAAGCTTTCTTT. As protein: CASSPSQGTYTEAFF.

The J gene is TRBJ1-1, the V gene TRBV7-8; D is ambiguous. Trimming pared 0 bases from V and 5 bases from J, leaving 7 bases between. Germline V CDR1 and CDR2: SGHVS, FQNEAQ. The CDR3 runs 13 residues. The CDR3 region is CASSLAGWTEAFF. The DNA for the CDR3 is TGTGCCAGCAGCTTAGCAGGGTGGACTGAAGCTTTCTTT.

The V and J genes are TRBV4-1 and TRBJ2-7; possibly TRBD2 for D (6 bases). The CDR3 loop spans 15 amino acids. Germline V lookup: CDR1 MGHRA, CDR2 YSYEKL. V lost 2 bases and J lost 3, with 14 bases in between. The CDR3 coding sequence is TGCGCCAGCAGCCAACAGGAGGGGACTGGCTACGAGCAGTACTTC. This translates into CASSQQEGTGYEQYF.

The chain has TRBV28 and TRBJ2-7; 11 nucleotides line up with TRBD2. The germline V gene has CDR1 MDHEN and CDR2 SYDVKM. V lost 2 bases and J lost 6; bases outside the gene matches: 12. This CDR3 region has 17 residues. The CDR3 region has the DNA TGTGCCAGCAGTTTAGGGTCACTAGCGGGAGCTCGAAGCGAGCAGTACTTC. Its translation is CASSLGSLAGARSEQYF. Drawing the rest from reference TRBV28 and TRBJ2-7, the complete variable domain is DVKVTQSSRYLVKRTGEKVFLECVQDMDHENMFWYRQDPGLGLRLIYFSYDVKMKEKGDIPEGYSVSREKKERFSLILESASTNQTSMYLCASSLGSLAGARSEQYFGPGTRLTVT.

The chain links TRBV15 to TRBJ2-7; D perhaps matches TRBD1 (7 bases). CDR1 LNHNV and CDR2 YYDKDF come from the germline V gene (reference sequence). V shed 4 bases and J shed 2 bases, with 15 bases lying between them. The CDR3 is made up of 15 amino acids. The CDR3 is CATSNWAGGTYEQYF. The DNA of the CDR3 is TGTGCCACCAGCAATTGGGCAGGGGGGACCTACGAGCAGTACTTC.